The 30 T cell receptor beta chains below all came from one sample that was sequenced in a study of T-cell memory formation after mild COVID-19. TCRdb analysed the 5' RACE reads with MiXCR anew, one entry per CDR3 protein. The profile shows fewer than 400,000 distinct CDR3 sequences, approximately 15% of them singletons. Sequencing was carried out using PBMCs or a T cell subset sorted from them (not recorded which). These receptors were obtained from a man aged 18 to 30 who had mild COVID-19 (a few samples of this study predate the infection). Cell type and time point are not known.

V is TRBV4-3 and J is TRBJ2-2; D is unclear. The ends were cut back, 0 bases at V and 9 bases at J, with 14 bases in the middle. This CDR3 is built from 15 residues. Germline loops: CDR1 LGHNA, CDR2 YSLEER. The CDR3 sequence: CASSQDIRNSRELFF. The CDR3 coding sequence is TGCGCCAGCAGCCAAGATATTCGAAATAGCAGGGAGCTGTTTTTT.

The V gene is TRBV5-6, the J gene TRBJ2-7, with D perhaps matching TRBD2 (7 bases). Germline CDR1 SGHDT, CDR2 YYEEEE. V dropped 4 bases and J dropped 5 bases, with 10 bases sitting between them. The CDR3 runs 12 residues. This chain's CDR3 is CASSPGGHEQYF. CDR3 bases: TGTGCCAGCAGCCCCGGGGGGCACGAGCAGTACTTC.

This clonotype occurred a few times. The CDR3 here is CAHRHEGRPHEQYV. CDR3 DNA: TGTGCCCACAGGCACGAGGGGCGCCCCCACGAGCAGTACGTC. This chain connects TRBV7-2 to TRBJ2-7, with D tentatively TRBD1 or TRBD2 (5 bases each). V gave up 11 bases and J gave up 5 bases, with 22 bases separating them. The CDR3 covers 14 residues. The germline CDR1 and CDR2 sequences are SGHTA and FQGNSA.

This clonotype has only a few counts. The CDR3 protein is CSARDLGRVLANYGYTF. For the CDR3, the DNA is TGCAGTGCTAGAGATCTCGGAAGGGTACTAGCTAACTATGGCTACACCTTC. The V gene is TRBV20-1, the J gene TRBJ1-2; D unclear. There are 17 residues in the CDR3. Trimming shortened V by 0 bases and J by 0 bases, and 17 bases separated the two germline ends. Germline V gives CDR1 DFQATT, CDR2 SNEGSKA (reference sequence).

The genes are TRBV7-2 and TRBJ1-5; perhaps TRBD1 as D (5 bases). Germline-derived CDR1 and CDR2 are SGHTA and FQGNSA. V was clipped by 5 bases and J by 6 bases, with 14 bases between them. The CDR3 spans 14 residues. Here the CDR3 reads CASSPGLGAQPQHF. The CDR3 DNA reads TGTGCCAGCAGCCCGGGACTTGGGGCTCAGCCCCAGCATTTT.

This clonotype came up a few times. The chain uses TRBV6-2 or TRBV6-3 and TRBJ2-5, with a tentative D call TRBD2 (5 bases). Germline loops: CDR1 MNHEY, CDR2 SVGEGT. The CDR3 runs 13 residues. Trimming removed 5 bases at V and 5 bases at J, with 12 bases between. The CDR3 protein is CASSNLAKETQYF. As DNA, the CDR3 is TGTGCCAGCAGTAACCTAGCAAAGGAGACCCAGTACTTC.

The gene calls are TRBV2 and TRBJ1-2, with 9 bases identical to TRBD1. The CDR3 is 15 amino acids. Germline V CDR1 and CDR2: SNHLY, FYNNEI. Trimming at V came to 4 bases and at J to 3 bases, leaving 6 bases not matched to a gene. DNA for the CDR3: TGTGCCAGCAGTGCCGAACAGGGGGCAGACTATGGCTACACCTTC. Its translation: CASSAEQGADYGYTF.

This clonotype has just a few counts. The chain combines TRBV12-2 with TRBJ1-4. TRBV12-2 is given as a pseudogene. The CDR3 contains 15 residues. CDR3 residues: CASRFSRRGSGKLFF. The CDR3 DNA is TGTGCAAGTCGCTTCTCCCGTCGGGGTTCGGGAAAACTGTTTTTT.

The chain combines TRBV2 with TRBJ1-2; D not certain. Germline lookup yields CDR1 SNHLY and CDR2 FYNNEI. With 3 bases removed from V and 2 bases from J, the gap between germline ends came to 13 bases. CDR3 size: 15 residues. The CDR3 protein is CASSDQDGRNYGYTF. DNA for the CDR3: TGTGCCAGCAGTGATCAAGACGGACGAAACTATGGCTACACCTTC.

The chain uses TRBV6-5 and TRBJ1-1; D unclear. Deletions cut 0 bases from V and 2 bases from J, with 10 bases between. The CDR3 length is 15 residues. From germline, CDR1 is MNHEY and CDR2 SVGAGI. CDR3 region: CASSYSRGLNTEAFF. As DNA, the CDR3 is TGTGCCAGCAGTTACTCGCGAGGGCTTAACACTGAAGCTTTCTTT.

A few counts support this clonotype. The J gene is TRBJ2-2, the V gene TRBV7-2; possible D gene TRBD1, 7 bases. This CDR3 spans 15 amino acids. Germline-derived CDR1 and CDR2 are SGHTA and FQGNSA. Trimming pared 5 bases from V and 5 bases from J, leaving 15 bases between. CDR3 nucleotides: TGTGCCAGCAGCCTGCAGGGGGGAACTACCGGGGAGCTGTTTTTT. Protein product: CASSLQGGTTGELFF. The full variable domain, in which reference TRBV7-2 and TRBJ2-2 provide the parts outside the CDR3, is GAGVSQSPSNKVTEKGKDVELRCDPISGHTALYWYRQSLGQGLEFLIYFQGNSAPDKSGLPSDRFSAERTGGSVSTLTIQRTQQEDSAVYLCASSLQGGTTGELFFGEGSRLTVL.

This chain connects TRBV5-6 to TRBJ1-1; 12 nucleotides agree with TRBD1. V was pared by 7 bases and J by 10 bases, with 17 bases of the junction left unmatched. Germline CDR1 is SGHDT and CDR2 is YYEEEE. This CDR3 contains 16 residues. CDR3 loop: CASRLYGTGGEYIAFF. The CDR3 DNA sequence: TGTGCCAGCCGACTATATGGGACAGGGGGCGAGTACATAGCTTTCTTT.

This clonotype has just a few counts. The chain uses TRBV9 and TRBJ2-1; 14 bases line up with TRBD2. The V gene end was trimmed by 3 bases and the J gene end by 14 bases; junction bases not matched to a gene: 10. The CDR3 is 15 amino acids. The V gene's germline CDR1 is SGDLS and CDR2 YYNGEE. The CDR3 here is CASSARLAGGPVKFF. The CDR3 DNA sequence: TGTGCCAGCAGCGCAAGACTAGCGGGGGGGCCGGTGAAGTTCTTC.

The CDR3 is CSASTTRGGDTQYF. CDR3 in DNA: TGCAGTGCGAGCACAACGCGGGGTGGCGATACGCAGTATTTT. The V and J genes are TRBV20-1 and TRBJ2-3, with TRBD2 as a possible D gene (6 bases). CDR3 size: 14 residues. V lost 6 bases to trimming and J lost 6 bases, with 19 bases between them. Germline V gene data show CDR1 as DFQATT and CDR2 as SNEGSKA (reference sequence).

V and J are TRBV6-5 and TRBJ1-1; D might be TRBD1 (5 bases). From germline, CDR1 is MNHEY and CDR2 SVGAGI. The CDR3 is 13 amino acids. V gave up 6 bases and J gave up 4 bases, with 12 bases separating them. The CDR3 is CASSPGTSTEAFF. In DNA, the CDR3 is TGTGCCAGCAGCCCCGGGACCTCCACTGAAGCTTTCTTT.

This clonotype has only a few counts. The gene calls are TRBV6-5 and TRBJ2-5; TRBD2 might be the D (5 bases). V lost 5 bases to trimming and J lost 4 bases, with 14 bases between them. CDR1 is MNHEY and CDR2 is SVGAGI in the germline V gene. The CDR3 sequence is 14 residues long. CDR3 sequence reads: CASSPGLGGETQYF. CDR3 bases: TGTGCCAGCAGTCCCGGACTTGGAGGAGAGACCCAGTACTTC.

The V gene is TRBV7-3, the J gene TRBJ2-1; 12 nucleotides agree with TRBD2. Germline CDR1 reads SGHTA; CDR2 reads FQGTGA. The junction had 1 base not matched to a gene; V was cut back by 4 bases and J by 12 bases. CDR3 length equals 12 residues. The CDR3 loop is CASSSTSGGQFF. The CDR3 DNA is TGTGCCAGCAGCTCGACTAGCGGGGGGCAGTTCTTC. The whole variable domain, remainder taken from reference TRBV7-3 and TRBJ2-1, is GAGVSQTPSNKVTEKGKYVELRCDPISGHTALYWYRQSLGQGPEFLIYFQGTGAADDSGLPNDRFFAVRPEGSVSTLKIQRTERGDSAVYLCASSSTSGGQFFGPGTRLTVL.

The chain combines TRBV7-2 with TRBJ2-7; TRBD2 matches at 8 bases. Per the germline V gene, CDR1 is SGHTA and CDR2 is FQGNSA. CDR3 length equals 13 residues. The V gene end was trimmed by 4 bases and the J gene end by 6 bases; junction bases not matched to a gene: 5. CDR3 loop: CASSSQRESEQYF. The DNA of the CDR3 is TGTGCCAGCAGCTCCCAGCGGGAGTCCGAGCAGTACTTC.

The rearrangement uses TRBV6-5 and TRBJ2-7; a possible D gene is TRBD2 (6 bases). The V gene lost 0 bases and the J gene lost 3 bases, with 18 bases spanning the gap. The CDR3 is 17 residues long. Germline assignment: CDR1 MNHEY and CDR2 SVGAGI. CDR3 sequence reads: CASSYSRGLSPFYEQYV. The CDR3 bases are TGTGCCAGCAGTTACTCGCGGGGTCTCTCCCCTTTCTACGAGCAGTACGTC.

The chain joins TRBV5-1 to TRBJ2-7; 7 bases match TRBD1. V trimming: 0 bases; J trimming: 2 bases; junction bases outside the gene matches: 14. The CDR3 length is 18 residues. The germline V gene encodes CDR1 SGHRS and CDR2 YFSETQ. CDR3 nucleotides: TGCGCCAGCAGCTTGGCCCCTACAGGGGACGACTTAACCTACGAGCAGTACTTC. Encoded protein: CASSLAPTGDDLTYEQYF.

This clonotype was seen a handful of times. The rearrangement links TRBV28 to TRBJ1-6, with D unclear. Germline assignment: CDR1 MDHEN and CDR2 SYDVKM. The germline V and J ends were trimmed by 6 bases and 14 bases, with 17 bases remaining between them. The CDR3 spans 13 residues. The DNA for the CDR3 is TGTGCCAGCAGAGAGGCCCCGCTGATGACCCTCCACTTT. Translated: CASREAPLMTLHF.

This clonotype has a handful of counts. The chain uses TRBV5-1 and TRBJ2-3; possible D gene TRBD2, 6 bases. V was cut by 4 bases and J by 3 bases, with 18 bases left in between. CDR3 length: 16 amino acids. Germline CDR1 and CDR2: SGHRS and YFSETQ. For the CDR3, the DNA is TGCGCCAGCAGCCAGGGACTCGGGGACGGGACAGATACGCAGTATTTT. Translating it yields CASSQGLGDGTDTQYF.

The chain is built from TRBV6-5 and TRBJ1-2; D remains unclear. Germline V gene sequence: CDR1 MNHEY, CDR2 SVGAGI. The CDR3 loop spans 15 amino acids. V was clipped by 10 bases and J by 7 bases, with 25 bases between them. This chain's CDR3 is CATYRGPLLPTGYTF. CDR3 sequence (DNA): TGTGCCACCTACCGCGGGCCCCTTCTACCGACTGGCTACACCTTC.

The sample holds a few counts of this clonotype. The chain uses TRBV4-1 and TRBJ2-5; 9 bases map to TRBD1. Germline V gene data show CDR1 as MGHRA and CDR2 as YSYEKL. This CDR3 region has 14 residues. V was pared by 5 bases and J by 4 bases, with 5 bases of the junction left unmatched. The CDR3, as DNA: TGCGCCAGCAGCGAGGGACAGGGAATAGAGACCCAGTACTTC. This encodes CASSEGQGIETQYF.

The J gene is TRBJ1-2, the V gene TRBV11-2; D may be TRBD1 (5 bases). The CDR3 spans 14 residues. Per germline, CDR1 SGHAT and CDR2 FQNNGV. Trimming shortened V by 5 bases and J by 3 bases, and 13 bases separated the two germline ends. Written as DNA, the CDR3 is TGTGCCAGCAGCGGCCAGGGCCCTGACTATGGCTACACCTTC. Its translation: CASSGQGPDYGYTF.

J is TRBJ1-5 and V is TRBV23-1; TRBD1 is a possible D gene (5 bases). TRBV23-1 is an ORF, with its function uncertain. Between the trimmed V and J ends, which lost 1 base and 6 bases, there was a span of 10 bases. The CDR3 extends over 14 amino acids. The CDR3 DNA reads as TGCGCCAGCAGTCAATGGGGAGGGACTCAGCCCCAGCATTTT. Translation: CASSQWGGTQPQHF.

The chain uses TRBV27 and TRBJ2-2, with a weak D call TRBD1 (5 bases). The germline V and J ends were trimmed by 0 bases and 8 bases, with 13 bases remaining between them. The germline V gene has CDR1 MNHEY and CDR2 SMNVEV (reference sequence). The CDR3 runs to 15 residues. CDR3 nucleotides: TGTGCCAGCAGTTTATCGATCCAGGGCAGAGGGGAGCTGTTTTTT. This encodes CASSLSIQGRGELFF.

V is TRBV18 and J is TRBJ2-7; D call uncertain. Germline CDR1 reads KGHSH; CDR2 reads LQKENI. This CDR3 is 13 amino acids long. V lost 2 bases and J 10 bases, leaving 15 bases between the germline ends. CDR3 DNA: TGTGCCAGCTCACCATCGGCCTGGATGGGACAGTACTTC. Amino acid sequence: CASSPSAWMGQYF.

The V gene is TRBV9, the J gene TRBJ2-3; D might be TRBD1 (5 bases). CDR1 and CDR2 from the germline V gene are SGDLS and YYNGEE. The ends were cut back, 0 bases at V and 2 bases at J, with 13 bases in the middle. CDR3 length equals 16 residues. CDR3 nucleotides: TGTGCCAGCAGCGTAGGTACAGGAGACGACACAGATACGCAGTATTTT. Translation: CASSVGTGDDTDTQYF.

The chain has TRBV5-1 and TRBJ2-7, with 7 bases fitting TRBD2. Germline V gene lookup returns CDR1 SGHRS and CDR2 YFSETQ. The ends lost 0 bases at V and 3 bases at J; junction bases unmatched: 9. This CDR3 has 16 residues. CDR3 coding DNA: TGCGCCAGCAGCTTGGCCTTGGGAGGGATGATCTACGAGCAGTACTTC. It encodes CASSLALGGMIYEQYF. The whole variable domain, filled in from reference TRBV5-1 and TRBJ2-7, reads KAGVTQTPRYLIKTRGQQVTLSCSPISGHRSVSWYQQTPGQGLQFLFEYFSETQRNKGNFPGRFSGRQFSNSRSEMNVSTLELGDSALYLCASSLALGGMIYEQYFGPGTRLTVT.